This T cell receptor (beta chain) was retrieved from a study of T cells in women clearing cervical HPV infection (dated by TCRdb to between 2017 and 2018). Regarding the complete study: Cases were roughly 24 women with histologically confirmed HPV16-related CIN3 or worse, including a couple of invasive cancers. Controls were 25 or so women whose single incident HPV16 infection cleared within 12 months without precancer or cancer developing. This exploratory proof-of-principle case-control study, nested within the Guanacaste HPV Natural History Study in Costa Rica, compared TCR repertoires among women with different cervical HPV16 outcomes. In the parent cohort, some 10,000 women aged 18 or older were enrolled in Guanacaste, Costa Rica, during about 1992 to 1994 and were followed for seven years. For cases, a median interval of 149 days, with an interquartile range of about 80 to 200 days, was observed between lesion detection and blood sampling. Quality controls consisted of five blinded duplicates per group, for a total of 60 or so samples made up of around 50 participants and ten or so replicates. Because only a few women had HLA typing data, the possibility that HLA type acted as a confounder could not be ruled out. Cases had a median age of almost 35 years compared with 37 to 45 for controls, and baseline characteristics showed no significant differences between the groups. Cases and controls were matched on year of sample collection and on age within five years. Blood from cases was collected at the visit where the lesion was first found, while blood from controls was collected once the infection could no longer be detected.

With regard to this clone: Its target antigen remains unknown. The read comes to an end 3 residues before the CDR3 does, leaving the germline J gene to fill in the end.

The CDR3 holds 14 amino acids from the cysteine to the phenylalanine. The 33 bases shown cover part of the CDR3, and their frame starts at base 1. V is pared back by 1 base and J by 4 bases, with 11 bases lying between the germline termini. From a lookup of the germline V gene, CDR1 and CDR2 are MGHRA and YSYEKL. Broader findings and caveats from the paper: By combining richness with V gene abundances, random forest classifiers separated cases from controls with an estimated AUC of just over 0.8. CIN3+ cases had significantly higher TCR repertoire richness than controls across sequencing depths, but evenness did not differ between the groups. TRBV6-7 relative abundance was lower in cases than in controls (0.11% versus 0.16%; Bonferroni P = 0.0008). Because T-cell numbers per sample were unknown, differences in richness could reflect varying T-cell content rather than repertoire biology. Whether associations preceded infection or resulted from infection could not be shown with the cross-sectional design, and effector/memory subsets and HPV-specific T cells were not isolated.

The immunoSEQ assay used multiplex PCR to amplify TCR beta CDR3 regions from an average of roughly 1.2 ug of genomic DNA per sample. The assay corrected primer bias using a complete synthetic TCR repertoire to establish an amplification baseline. The amplicons were sequenced on the Illumina platform. Per the original workflow: Sequences were error-corrected by clustering with frequency ratios and a modified nearest-neighbor algorithm and were then analyzed in the immunoSEQ Analyzer with IMGT gene definitions. At each rarefaction depth, TCR richness and evenness were averaged over 20 rarefaction repeats, and samples with fewer sequences than the depth were excluded. Wilcoxon rank sum tests with FDR correction were used to compare V, D and J gene relative abundances between the groups. An intraclass correlation of 90% to 97% for TCR richness and an average of roughly 83% across approximately 63 gene segments were obtained from the blinded duplicates. In its TCRdb copy, this immuneACCESS table keeps in-frame sequences only and misses some clones. Where compared with another copy, unresolved V genes explain less than half of these, and the others have no known cause. V and J calls and clone size follow that table, whereas D and trimming were derived from the DNA. The sample's records list 23,000 or so clones. Approximately 24% of the sample is in the top ten clones.

Every participant had a single incident cervical HPV16 infection, and prevalent HPV16 infections were excluded. Cervical HPV DNA was detected by MY09/MY11 PCR and genotyped by dot-blot hybridization. About 14 mL of heparinized blood were centrifuged, and the buffy coat was aliquoted, frozen at -30°C, then stored at -80°C. QIAGEN kits were used to extract genomic DNA from the buffy coat specimens. Sequencing was performed on blood buffy coat. The receptor was isolated from a woman aged 18 to 75 with a cervical HPV16 infection that either progressed to CIN3+ or cleared (not recorded which). Recombination connected TRBV4-1 to TRBJ2-7; the D gene is possibly TRBD1 or TRBD2, each agreeing over 5 bases. The CDR3 here reads CASSQVRREYEQYF. The CDR3 DNA, read in part, is TGCGCCAGCAGCCAAGTACGCAGGGAGTACGAG.